This T cell receptor (beta chain) was identified in a study of cytomegalovirus exposure and HLA in healthy donors. Healthy people donating bone marrow made up the donors. CDR1 is SGHDT and CDR2 is YYEEEE in the germline V gene. V lost 4 bases to trimming and J lost 3 bases, with 17 bases between them. The CDR3 contains 15 residues. Findings and limits, study-wide: Presence/absence analyses rested on an assumption that sequencing depth was roughly uniform across donors.

The primer mix had 60 Vbeta and 13 Jbeta primers. Some clones are missing from TCRdb's copy, which holds only in-frame ones; the method was immunoSEQ multiplex PCR. Counted here are about 100,000 clones, 75% to 90% occurring once; the ten biggest clones make up about 3.6%. Details on this clone: The antigen is undetermined.

The rearrangement joins TRBV5-6 to TRBJ2-7; TRBD1 might be the D (6 bases). Sequenced material: PBMCs. The receptor comes from a man in his thirties or forties in good health and CMV-seronegative. The CDR3 nucleotides are TGTGCCAGCAGCGAGCCAGGGGCATATTTCTACGAGCAGTACTTC. It codes for CASSEPGAYFYEQYF.